Listed below are T cell receptor beta chains from one sample, sequenced in a study of T cells after yellow fever vaccination. TCRdb passed the 5' RACE reads through MiXCR, listing each CDR3 protein once. The sample holds 200,000 to 300,000 distinct CDR3 sequences, around 13% seen once. Sequenced material: CD4+ T cells sorted from PBMCs, taken 45 days after the yellow fever booster vaccination. These receptors were taken from a man aged 30-40 years who received the YFV17D yellow fever vaccine. Both conserved end residues are part of each CDR3. The D gene is left open where the match is weak. A row's size may be missing; if present it is once, few, many or a size class.

abundance	v_gene	j_gene	d_gene	CDR3nt	CDR3aa
many	TRBV7-2	TRBJ2-1	-	TGCGCCAGCAGCCTTGCGGGACTCAATGAGCAGTTCTTC	CASSLAGLNEQFF
few	TRBV7-2	TRBJ2-3	-	TGTGCCAGTAGGACGAGGTCATCTGATACGCAGTATTTT	CASRTRSSDTQYF
-	TRBV7-9	TRBJ2-5	TRBD1	TGTGCCAGCAGCCCTAGGACCTACCCGACAGGGGCAAACATCCGAGGGCAAGAGACCCAGTACTTC	CASSPRTYPTGANIRGQETQYF
many	TRBV7-2	TRBJ2-1	-	TGTGCCAGCAGCTTAGTATATGAGCAGTTCTTC	CASSLVYEQFF
-	TRBV7-2	TRBJ1-5	-	TGTGCCAGCAGTTTTACCCAGGGAGACAATCAGCCCCAGCATTTT	CASSFTQGDNQPQHF
few	TRBV29-1	TRBJ2-2	TRBD2	TGCAGCGTTGAAGATACAGTCGCAGCGGGGGCCGGGGAGCTGTTTTTT	CSVEDTVAAGAGELFF
few	TRBV29-1	TRBJ1-2	-	TGCAGCGTTGAAGGTGGGGAGGGCTACTATGGCTACACCTTC	CSVEGGEGYYGYTF
-	TRBV18	TRBJ1-6	-	TGTGCCAGCTCACCGCAGGGGACGACGTCACCCCTCCACTTT	CASSPQGTTSPLHF
many	TRBV5-1	TRBJ2-7	TRBD1	TGCGCCAGCAGCCGTCGGGACAGCTACGAGCAGTACTTC	CASSRRDSYEQYF
few	TRBV7-2	TRBJ2-1	TRBD2	TGTGCCAGCAGCTCCACTAGCGGTTACTACAATGAGCAGTTCTTC	CASSSTSGYYNEQFF
-	TRBV24-1	TRBJ2-3	-	TGTGCCACCAGTGATTCCACAGGGATTGATACGCAGTATTTT	CATSDSTGIDTQYF
-	TRBV29-1	TRBJ1-3	-	TGCAGCGTTGAAGCGGACCGCTCTGGAAACACCATATATTTT	CSVEADRSGNTIYF
few	TRBV7-2	TRBJ1-5	-	TGTGCCAGCAGCAGGGGACCGGCAAGCAATCAGCCCCAGCATTTT	CASSRGPASNQPQHF
few	TRBV5-6	TRBJ2-5	-	TGTGCCAGCAGCCCCCAGGGGGGATGGGAGACCCAGTACTTC	CASSPQGGWETQYF
few	TRBV20-1	TRBJ2-2	-	TGCAGTGTGCTCTTACCGAACACCGGGGAGCTGTTTTTT	CSVLLPNTGELFF
few	TRBV3-1	TRBJ2-1	TRBD2	TGTGCCAGCAGCCAAGGGGCCCCCGGGACTAGTCCGTTCTTC	CASSQGAPGTSPFF
few	TRBV3-1	TRBJ2-1	-	TGTGCCAGCAGCCAAGATCTGATTACTGAGTTCTTC	CASSQDLITEFF
few	TRBV20-1	TRBJ2-3	-	TGCAGTGTATCCCCTCCAGGGGCTAGCACAGATACGCAGTATTTT	CSVSPPGASTDTQYF
-	TRBV28	TRBJ2-7	TRBD1	TGTGCCAGCAGACCCCCGGGACAGGGGGTCTCCGAGCAGTACTTC	CASRPPGQGVSEQYF
-	TRBV28	TRBJ2-7	-	TGTGCCAGCGGTCGGGGGACGGTTCGCAACGAGCAGTACTTC	CASGRGTVRNEQYF
many	TRBV7-2	TRBJ2-3	TRBD1	TGTGCCAGCAGCGTCCGGGACAGGGGTAGCACAGATACGCAGTATTTT	CASSVRDRGSTDTQYF
few	TRBV20-1	TRBJ1-5	-	TGCAGTGCTAGCAGATGGGACACGCGGGGGTTTCAGCCCCAGCATTTT	CSASRWDTRGFQPQHF
few	TRBV27	TRBJ2-1	-	TGTGCCAGCAGTTTATCGTTTGCCTCCTTTGAGCAGTTCTTC	CASSLSFASFEQFF
-	TRBV5-1	TRBJ2-3	-	TGCGCCAGCAGCTTGGATAGGCGGATTAGCACAGATACGCAGTATTTT	CASSLDRRISTDTQYF